This T cell receptor beta chain came from a study of blood T cell repertoires in COVID-19. This clone was found once. Libraries were prepared by immunoSEQ multiplex PCR; TCRdb keeps only in-frame clonotypes and omits some of them. The sample records around 160,000 clones, about 82% being singletons. Germline V lookup: CDR1 SGHDT, CDR2 YYEEEE. Trimming stripped 2 bases from V and 2 bases from J, with 17 bases between. The CDR3 runs to 17 residues. This sequence joins TRBV5-6 and TRBJ1-3; the D gene is possibly TRBD1 (5 bases). The TCR was taken from a middle-aged woman with active or convalescent COVID-19. Sequenced sample: peripheral blood. In DNA form, the CDR3 reads TGTGCCAGCAGCTTTCTCAGGGCAGAAGGGGCTGGAAACACCATATATTTT. Translated: CASSFLRAEGAGNTIYF.